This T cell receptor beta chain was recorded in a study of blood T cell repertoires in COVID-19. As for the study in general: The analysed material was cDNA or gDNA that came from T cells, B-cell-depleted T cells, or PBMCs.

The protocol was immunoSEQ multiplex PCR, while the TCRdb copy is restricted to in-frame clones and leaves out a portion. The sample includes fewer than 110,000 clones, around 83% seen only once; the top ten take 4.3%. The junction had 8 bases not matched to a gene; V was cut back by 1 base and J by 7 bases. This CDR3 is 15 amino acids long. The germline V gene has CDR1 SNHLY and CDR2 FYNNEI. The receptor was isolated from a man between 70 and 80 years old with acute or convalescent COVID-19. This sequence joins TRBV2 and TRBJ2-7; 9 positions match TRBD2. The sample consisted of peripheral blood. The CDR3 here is CASSEGSSGVGEQYF. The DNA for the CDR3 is TGTGCCAGCAGTGAAGGCTCTAGCGGGGTTGGAGAGCAGTACTTC. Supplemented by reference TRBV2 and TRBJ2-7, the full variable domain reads EPEVTQTPSHQVTQMGQEVILRCVPISNHLYFYWYRQILGQKVEFLVSFYNNEISEKSEIFDDQFSVERPDGSNFTLKIRSTKLEDSAMYFCASSEGSSGVGEQYFGPGTRLTVT.